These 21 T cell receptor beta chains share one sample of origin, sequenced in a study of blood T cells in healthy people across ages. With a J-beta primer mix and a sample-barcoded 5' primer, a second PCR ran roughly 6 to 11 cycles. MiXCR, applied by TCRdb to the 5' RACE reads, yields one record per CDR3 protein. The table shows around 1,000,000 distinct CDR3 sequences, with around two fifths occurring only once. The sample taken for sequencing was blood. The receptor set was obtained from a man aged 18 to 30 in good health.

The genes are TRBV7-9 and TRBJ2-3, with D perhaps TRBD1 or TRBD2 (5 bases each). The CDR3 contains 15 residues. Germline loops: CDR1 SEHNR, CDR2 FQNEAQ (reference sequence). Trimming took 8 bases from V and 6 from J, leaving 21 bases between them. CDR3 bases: TGTGCCAGCTTCAGCCCCTCAGAAGAGGGGGATACGCAGTATTTT. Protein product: CASFSPSEEGDTQYF.

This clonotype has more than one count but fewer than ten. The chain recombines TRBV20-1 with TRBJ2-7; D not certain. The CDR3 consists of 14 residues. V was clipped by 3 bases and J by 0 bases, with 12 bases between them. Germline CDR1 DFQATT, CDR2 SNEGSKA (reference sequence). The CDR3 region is CSARAAWSSYEQYF. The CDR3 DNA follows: TGCAGTGCTAGGGCCGCTTGGAGCTCCTACGAGCAGTACTTC.

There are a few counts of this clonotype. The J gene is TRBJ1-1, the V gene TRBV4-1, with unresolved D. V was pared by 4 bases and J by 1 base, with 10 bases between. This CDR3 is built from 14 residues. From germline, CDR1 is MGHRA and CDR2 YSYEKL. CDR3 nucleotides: TGCGCCAGCAGCCCCTCTGTGGGGAACACTGAAGCTTTCTTT. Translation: CASSPSVGNTEAFF.

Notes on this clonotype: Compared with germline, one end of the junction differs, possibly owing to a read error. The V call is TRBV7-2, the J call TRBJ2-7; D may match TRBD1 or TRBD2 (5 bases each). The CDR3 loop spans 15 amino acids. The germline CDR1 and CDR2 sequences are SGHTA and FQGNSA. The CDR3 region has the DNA TGTGCCAGCAGCTTAGATGGGACCAGCTCCTCCGAGCAGTACTTC. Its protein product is CASSLDGTSSSEQYF.

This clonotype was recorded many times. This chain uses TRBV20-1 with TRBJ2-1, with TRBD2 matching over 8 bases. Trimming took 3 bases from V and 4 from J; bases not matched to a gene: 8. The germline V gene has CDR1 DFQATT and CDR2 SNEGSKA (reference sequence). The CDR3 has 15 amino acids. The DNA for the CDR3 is TGCAGTGCTAGTGAAACGAGCGGGGGATACAATGAGCAGTTCTTC. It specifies CSASETSGGYNEQFF.

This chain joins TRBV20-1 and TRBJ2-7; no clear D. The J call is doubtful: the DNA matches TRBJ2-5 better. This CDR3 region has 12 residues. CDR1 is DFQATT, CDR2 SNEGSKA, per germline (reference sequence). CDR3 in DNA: TGCAGTGCTCCTTCCCAGGTGGAGACCCAGTACTTC. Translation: CSAPSQVETQYF.

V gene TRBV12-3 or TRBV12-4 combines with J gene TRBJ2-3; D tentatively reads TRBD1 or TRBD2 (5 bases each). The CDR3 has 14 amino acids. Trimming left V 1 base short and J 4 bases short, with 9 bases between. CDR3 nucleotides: TGTGCCAGCAGTTTAGGGGGGTGGTCAGATACGCAGTATTTT. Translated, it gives CASSLGGWSDTQYF.

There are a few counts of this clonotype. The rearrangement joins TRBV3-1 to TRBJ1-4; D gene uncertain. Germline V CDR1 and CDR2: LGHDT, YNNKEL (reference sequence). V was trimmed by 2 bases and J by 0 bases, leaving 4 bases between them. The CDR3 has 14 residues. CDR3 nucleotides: TGTGCCAGCAGCCAAACCCCAACTAATGAAAAACTGTTTTTT. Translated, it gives CASSQTPTNEKLFF.

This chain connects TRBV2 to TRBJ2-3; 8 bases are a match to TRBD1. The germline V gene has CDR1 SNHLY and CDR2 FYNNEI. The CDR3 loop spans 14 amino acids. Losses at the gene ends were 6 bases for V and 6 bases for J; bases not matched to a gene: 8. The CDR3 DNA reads TGTGCCAGCAGCTACACAGGGGGGATGGATACGCAGTATTTT. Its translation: CASSYTGGMDTQYF.

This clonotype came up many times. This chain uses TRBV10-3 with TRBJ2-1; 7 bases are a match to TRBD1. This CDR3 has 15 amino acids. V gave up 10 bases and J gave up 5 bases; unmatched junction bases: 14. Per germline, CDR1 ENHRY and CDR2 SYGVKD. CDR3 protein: CATVPRDSPNNEQFF. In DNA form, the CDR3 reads TGTGCCACCGTACCCCGGGACAGCCCGAACAATGAGCAGTTCTTC.

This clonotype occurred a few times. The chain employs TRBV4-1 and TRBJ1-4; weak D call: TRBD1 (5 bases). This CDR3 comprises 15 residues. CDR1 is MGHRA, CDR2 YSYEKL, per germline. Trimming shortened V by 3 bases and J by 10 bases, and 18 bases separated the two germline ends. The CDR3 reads CASSQPTAPAPKLFF. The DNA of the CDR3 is TGCGCCAGCAGCCAGCCGACAGCACCGGCTCCAAAACTGTTTTTT.

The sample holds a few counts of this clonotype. The CDR3 nucleotides read TGTGCCAGCAGTTACTCTAACCCCTTCGATACGCAGTATTTT. The encoded protein is CASSYSNPFDTQYF. The gene calls are TRBV6-2 or TRBV6-3 and TRBJ2-3; D gene uncertain. This CDR3 has 14 residues. Trimming shortened V by 0 bases and J by 6 bases, and 10 bases separated the two germline ends. Germline lookup yields CDR1 MNHEY and CDR2 SVGEGT.

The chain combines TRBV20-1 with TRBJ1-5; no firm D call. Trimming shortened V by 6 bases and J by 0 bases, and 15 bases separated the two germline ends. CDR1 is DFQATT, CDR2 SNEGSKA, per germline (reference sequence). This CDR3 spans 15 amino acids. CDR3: CSALSPGNSNQPQHF. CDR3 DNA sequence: TGCAGTGCCCTTTCGCCGGGTAATAGCAATCAGCCCCAGCATTTT.

The CDR3 DNA follows: TGTGCCAGCAGCGAACAGGGGGCCGACACTGAAGCTTTCTTT. It translates to CASSEQGADTEAFF. V is TRBV11-3 and J is TRBJ1-1, with 9 nucleotides matching TRBD1. The CDR3 extends over 14 amino acids. Germline loops: CDR1 SGHNT, CDR2 YENEEA. V gave up 5 bases and J gave up 3 bases; unmatched junction bases: 4.

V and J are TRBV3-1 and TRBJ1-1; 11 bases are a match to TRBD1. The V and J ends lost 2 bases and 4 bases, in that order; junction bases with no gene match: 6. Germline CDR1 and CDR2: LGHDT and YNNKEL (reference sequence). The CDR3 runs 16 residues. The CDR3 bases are TGTGCCAGCAGCCAATGGACAGGGGGCGGCCGCACTGAAGCTTTCTTT. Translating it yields CASSQWTGGGRTEAFF. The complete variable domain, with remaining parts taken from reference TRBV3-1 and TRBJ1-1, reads DTAVSQTPKYLVTQMGNDKSIKCEQNLGHDTMYWYKQDSKKFLKIMFSYNNKELIINETVPNRFSPKSPDKAHLNLHINSLELGDSAVYFCASSQWTGGGRTEAFFGQGTRLTVV.

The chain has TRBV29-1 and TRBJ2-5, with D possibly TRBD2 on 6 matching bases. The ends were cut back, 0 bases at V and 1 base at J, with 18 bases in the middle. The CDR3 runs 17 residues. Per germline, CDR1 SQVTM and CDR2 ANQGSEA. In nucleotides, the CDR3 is TGCAGCGTTGAAGATAAGGGACTCGACCCCGCCCAAGAGACCCAGTACTTC. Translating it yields CSVEDKGLDPAQETQYF. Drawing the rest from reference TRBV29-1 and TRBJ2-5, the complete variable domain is SAVISQKPSRDICQRGTSLTIQCQVDSQVTMMFWYRQQPGQSLTLIATANQGSEATYESGFVIDKFPISRPNLTFSTLTVSNMSPEDSSIYLCSVEDKGLDPAQETQYFGPGTRLLVL.

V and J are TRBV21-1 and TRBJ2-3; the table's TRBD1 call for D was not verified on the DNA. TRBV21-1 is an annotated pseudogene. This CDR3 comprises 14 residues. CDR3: CASSNGQTVNTQYF. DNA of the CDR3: TGTGCCAGCAGCAACGGACAGACGGTAAATACGCAGTATTTT.

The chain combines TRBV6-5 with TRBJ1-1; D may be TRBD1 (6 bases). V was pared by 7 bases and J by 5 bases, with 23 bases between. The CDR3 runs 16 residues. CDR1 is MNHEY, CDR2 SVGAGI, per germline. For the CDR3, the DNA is TGTGCCAGCACTCCAACGGGGGGGCGAGCGGGGACTGAAGCTTTCTTT. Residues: CASTPTGGRAGTEAFF.

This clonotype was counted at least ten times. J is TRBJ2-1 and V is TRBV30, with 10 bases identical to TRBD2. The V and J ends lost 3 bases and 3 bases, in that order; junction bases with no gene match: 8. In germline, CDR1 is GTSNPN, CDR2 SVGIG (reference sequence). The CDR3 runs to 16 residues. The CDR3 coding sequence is TGTGCCTGGAGGCCCTCTAGCGGGGGTTACTACAATGAGCAGTTCTTC. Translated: CAWRPSSGGYYNEQFF.

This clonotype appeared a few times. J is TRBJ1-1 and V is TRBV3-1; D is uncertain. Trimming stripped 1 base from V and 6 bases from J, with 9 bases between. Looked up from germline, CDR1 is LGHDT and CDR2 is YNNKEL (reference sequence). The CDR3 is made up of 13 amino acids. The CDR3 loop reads CASSQGRAPEAFF. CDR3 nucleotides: TGTGCCAGCAGCCAAGGGAGGGCCCCTGAAGCTTTCTTT.

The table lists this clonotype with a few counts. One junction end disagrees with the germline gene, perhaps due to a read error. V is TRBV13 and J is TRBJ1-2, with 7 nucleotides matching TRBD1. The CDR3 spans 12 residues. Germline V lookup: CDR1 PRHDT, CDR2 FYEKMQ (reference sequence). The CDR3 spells CAGSFQGDGYTF. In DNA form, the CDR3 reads TGTGCCGGCAGCTTTCAGGGGGATGGCTACACCTTC.